The rows below give T cell receptor beta chains drawn from one sample of a study of blood T cell repertoires in COVID-19. Generated by immunoSEQ multiplex PCR, the TCRdb table keeps only in-frame clones and is missing some. The top ten clones hold about 2% of a sample with 130,000 or so clones, approximately 87% of them seen once. Sample: peripheral blood. The receptors were sampled from a woman in her fifties or sixties with acute or convalescent COVID-19. Each CDR3 is given with its conserved first and last residue. D genes are given only for firm matches. Expanded clones get a size class; other rows say once, few or many, or leave the size out.

16	.	TRBJ1-2	TRBV11-2	.	TGTGCCAGCAGCTTAGATCTCGGAAAGGGGTCCTATGGCTACACCTTC	CASSLDLGKGSYGYTF
14	few	TRBJ1-2	TRBV5-1	.	TGCGCCAGCAGCTCTCCGGGACATGGAGAAGGCTACACCTTC	CASSSPGHGEGYTF
15	.	TRBJ2-1	TRBV5-1	TRBD1	TGCGCCAGCAGTAATCCGGGACAGGGGGGCAATGAGCAGTTCTTC	CASSNPGQGGNEQFF
13	.	TRBJ2-7	TRBV12-5	.	TGTGCTAGTGGTTTTACAGGGACCTACGAGCAGTACTTC	CASGFTGTYEQYF
15	.	TRBJ2-3	TRBV29-1	TRBD2	TGCAGCGTTTCGGGGACTAGCCCTAGCACAGATACGCAGTATTTT	CSVSGTSPSTDTQYF
13	.	TRBJ1-1	TRBV7-9	.	TGTGCCAGTTGGGAATCAGGGAAGACTGAAGCTTTCTTT	CASWESGKTEAFF
15	.	TRBJ1-5	TRBV6-2/TRBV6-3	TRBD1	TGTGCCAGCAGTTGGACAGGGGTGGATTATCAGCCCCAGCATTTT	CASSWTGVDYQPQHF
14	.	TRBJ2-2	TRBV19	.	TGTGCCAGTAGTATCCGGGAGAATTCCGGGGAGCTGTTTTTT	CASSIRENSGELFF
15	.	TRBJ1-5	TRBV4-3	TRBD1	TGCGCCAGCAGCAAGGGGACAGGGGCAAATCAGCCCCAGCATTTT	CASSKGTGANQPQHF
14	once	TRBJ1-4	TRBV5-6	TRBD1	TGTGCCAGCAGCTTTGGGGGACAGGCTGAAAAACTGTTTTTT	CASSFGGQAEKLFF
15	once	TRBJ1-2	TRBV18	.	TGTGCCAGCTCACCACCCATCGCAGGATTCTATGGCTACACCTTC	CASSPPIAGFYGYTF
15	.	TRBJ1-4	TRBV5-4	TRBD1	TGTGCCAGCAGCAGTACAGGGGATCTTATAGGAAAACTGTTTTTT	CASSSTGDLIGKLFF
13	.	TRBJ2-5	TRBV5-4	.	TGTGCCAGCAGCCAACAGGTTCAAGAGACCCAGTACTTC	CASSQQVQETQYF
18	once	TRBJ2-7	TRBV3-1/TRBV3-2	.	TGTGCCAGCAGCCTGCCAGTCGCGCCCAGGGGAAATGACTACGAGCAGTACTTC	CASSLPVAPRGNDYEQYF
15	many	TRBJ1-3	TRBV9	.	TGTGCCAGCAGCGTAGAAACAGGTTATGGAAACACCATATATTTT	CASSVETGYGNTIYF
14	few	TRBJ1-2	TRBV20-1	TRBD1	TGCAGTGCTAGTATGACAGGGCAGGATGGTGGCTACACCTTC	CSASMTGQDGGYTF
16	.	TRBJ1-2	TRBV27	TRBD1	TGTGCCAGCAGCCATACAAGGACAGGGCCCTACTATGGCTACACCTTC	CASSHTRTGPYYGYTF
13	.	TRBJ1-1	TRBV7-9	.	TGTGCCAGCAGCTTACGGGGGAACACTGAAGCTTTCTTT	CASSLRGNTEAFF
12	.	TRBJ1-4	TRBV12-3/TRBV12-4	.	TGTGCCAGCAGTTTGTTTCCGGAAAAACTGTTTTTT	CASSLFPEKLFF
12	.	TRBJ1-1	TRBV7-9	.	TGTGCCAGCGACAAATTGAACACTGAAGCTTTCTTT	CASDKLNTEAFF
18	few	TRBJ2-5	TRBV18	.	TGTGCCAGCTCACCACGAGGAGCCAGGGGTATTTTGCAAGAGACCCAGTACTTC	CASSPRGARGILQETQYF
13	.	TRBJ2-2	TRBV19	.	TGTGCCACCCGGGAGTCAAACACCGGGGAGCTGTTTTTT	CATRESNTGELFF
17	.	TRBJ2-1	TRBV5-5	TRBD2	TGTGCCAGCAACCTCCTCCTTAGCGGGGGGCCCTACAATGAGCAGTTCTTC	CASNLLLSGGPYNEQFF
12	.	TRBJ1-5	TRBV19	.	TGTGCCAGTAGTATTGTCGATCAGCCCCAGCATTTT	CASSIVDQPQHF
13	.	TRBJ1-2	TRBV27	.	TGTGCCAGCAGAAACAACCTAGACTATGGCTACACCTTC	CASRNNLDYGYTF
14	once	TRBJ2-7	TRBV5-1	.	TGCGCCAGCAGCTTGGAGGGACAAAAGGGCGAGCAGTACTTC	CASSLEGQKGEQYF
17	.	TRBJ1-2	TRBV19	TRBD1	TGTGCCAGTAGTATAGGTAGGGCGGGACAGAAGTACTATGGCTACACCTTC	CASSIGRAGQKYYGYTF
15	.	TRBJ1-4	TRBV23-1	.	TGCGCCAGCCCAAAGGGGGTTGGAACTAATGAAAAACTGTTTTTT	CASPKGVGTNEKLFF
18	.	TRBJ2-2	TRBV19	TRBD2	TGTGCCAGTAGTATAGGGACTAGCGGGTGCCCCGAACACCGGGGAGCTGTTTTT	CASSIGTSGCPEHRGAVF
15	.	TRBJ2-3	TRBV7-3	TRBD2	TGTGCCAGCAGCTTATGGCGGGGGGGACCAGATACGCAGTATTTT	CASSLWRGGPDTQYF
15	.	TRBJ2-7	TRBV3-1/TRBV3-2	TRBD1	TGTGCCAGCAGCCAGGTCAGGGGGCGGCTCGACGAGCAGTACTTC	CASSQVRGRLDEQYF
15	.	TRBJ1-1	TRBV27	.	TGTGCCAGCTCCAGGCTCCTGAACATGAACACTGAAGCTTTCTTT	CASSRLLNMNTEAFF
13	.	TRBJ1-1	TRBV12-3/TRBV12-4	.	TGTGCCAGCAGCCGATATCAGGACACTGAAGCTTTCTTT	CASSRYQDTEAFF
15	.	TRBJ1-3	TRBV2	.	TGTGCCAGCAGTGAAGTAGCAGGGTCTGGAAACACCATATATTTT	CASSEVAGSGNTIYF
13	.	TRBJ1-2	TRBV3-1/TRBV3-2	TRBD1	TGTGCCAGCAGCTACGGACAGGGGGAAGGCTACACCTTC	CASSYGQGEGYTF
14	.	TRBJ2-4	TRBV18	TRBD2	TGTGCCAGCTCCGGTTTAGCGGGAGTTTACATTCAGTACTTC	CASSGLAGVYIQYF
15	.	TRBJ1-4	TRBV6-5	.	TGTGCCAGCAGTTACTCGTACACAACTAATGAAAAACTGTTTTTT	CASSYSYTTNEKLFF
14	.	TRBJ2-1	TRBV5-1	.	TGCGCCAGCAGCACCCAGGGGGAGGACAATGAGCAGTTCTTC	CASSTQGEDNEQFF
12	.	TRBJ1-2	TRBV6-5	.	TGTGCCAGCAGGACCGGGAGCCTGGGCTACACCTTC	CASRTGSLGYTF
15	.	TRBJ2-5	TRBV7-2	TRBD2	TGTGCCAGCAGCCCGGGACTAGCGGGAGTGGAGACCCAGTACTTC	CASSPGLAGVETQYF
14	.	TRBJ1-5	TRBV19	.	TGTGCCAGTACCCCTCGGGGTCGTGAGCAGCCCCAGCATTTT	CASTPRGREQPQHF
13	.	TRBJ2-3	TRBV23-1	.	TGCGCCAGCAGTCAAAGCGCATCGAGGGTGCAGTATTTT	CASSQSASRVQYF
16	.	TRBJ1-2	TRBV7-2	TRBD1	TGTGCCAGCAGCCCTGGGTCGGGACAGGGGTTTTTTGGCTACACCTTC	CASSPGSGQGFFGYTF
13	few	TRBJ2-7	TRBV3-1/TRBV3-2	.	TGTGCCAGCAGCCATCAGGGCTCCTACGAGCAGTACTTC	CASSHQGSYEQYF
16	.	TRBJ2-1	TRBV5-1	.	TGCGCCAGCAGCCCACCCGGGGGTACGACAATCTATGAGCAGTTCTTC	CASSPPGGTTIYEQFF
11	.	TRBJ2-7	TRBV5-8	.	TGTGCCAGCAGCTTGTACTACGAGCAGTACTTC	CASSLYYEQYF
14	.	TRBJ2-7	TRBV11-2	.	TGTGCCAGCAGCTCCGGGACAACCACCTACGAGCAGTACTTC	CASSSGTTTYEQYF
15	.	TRBJ1-2	TRBV3-1/TRBV3-2	.	TGTGCCAGCAGCCAAGATGGCCACCTTAACTATGGCTACACCTTC	CASSQDGHLNYGYTF
11	.	TRBJ2-1	TRBV2	.	TGTGCCAGCAGTGTCCCCGGTGAGCAGTTCTTC	CASSVPGEQFF
14	.	TRBJ2-2	TRBV19	.	TGTGCCAGTACTATCCAGGGGGGACCCGGGGAGCTGTTTTTT	CASTIQGGPGELFF
16	.	TRBJ2-1	TRBV7-2	TRBD1	TGTGCCAGCAGCCGTACAGGGGGCGCGGACAACAATGAGCAGTTCTTC	CASSRTGGADNNEQFF
13	.	TRBJ2-7	TRBV10-3	.	TGTGCCATCAGTCTCGACCATCCTAGCGAGCAGTACTTC	CAISLDHPSEQYF
17	.	TRBJ1-4	TRBV30	.	TGTGCCTGGAGTGTATACCGGCAGGTGGCAACTAATGAAAAACTGTTTTTT	CAWSVYRQVATNEKLFF